The source of this TCR beta chain is a study of cytomegalovirus exposure and HLA in healthy donors. Findings and caveats of the study: Prediction of most subjects' HLA-A and HLA-B alleles by TCR beta sequences was reportedly accurate. Later analysis identified a missense DCLRE1C variant that was linked to TCR beta V- and J-gene trimming. The listing of roughly 160 TCR beta chains classed them as cytomegalovirus-associated. Generally TCR sequences proved uncommon, though certain public TCRs appeared in numerous donors.

This PCR relied on a set of 60 Vbeta primers and 13 Jbeta primers. The method was immunoSEQ multiplex PCR; TCRdb's version includes in-frame clones alone and lacks a portion of them. This sample has about 170,000 clones, with roughly 86% found just once. J gave up 7 bases and V 6 bases, and 9 bases lay outside the gene matches. Germline CDR1 is MNHEY and CDR2 is SVGAGI. There are 14 residues in the CDR3. Remarks on this clone: Antigen specificity is unknown.

The gene calls are TRBV6-5 and TRBJ2-4; the match to TRBD1 covers 7 bases. The receptor comes from a girl aged 5-17 years in good health and CMV-seropositive. The specimen sequenced was PBMCs. The CDR3 region has the DNA TGTGCCAGCAGCCAGGGGGACAGTTGGAACATTCAGTACTTC. Translated, it gives CASSQGDSWNIQYF.